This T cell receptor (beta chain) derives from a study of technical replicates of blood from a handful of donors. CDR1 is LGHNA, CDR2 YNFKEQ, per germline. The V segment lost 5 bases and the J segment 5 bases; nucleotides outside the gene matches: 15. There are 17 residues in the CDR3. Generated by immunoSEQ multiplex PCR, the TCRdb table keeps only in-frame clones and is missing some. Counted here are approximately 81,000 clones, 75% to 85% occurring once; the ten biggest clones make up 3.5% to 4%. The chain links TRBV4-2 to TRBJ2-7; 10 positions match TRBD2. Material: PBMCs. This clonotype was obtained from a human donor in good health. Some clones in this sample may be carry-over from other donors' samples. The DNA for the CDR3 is TGTGCCAGCAGCGTAACCGTCCGTAGCGGGGGGTCTGACGAGCAGTACTTC. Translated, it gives CASSVTVRSGGSDEQYF.